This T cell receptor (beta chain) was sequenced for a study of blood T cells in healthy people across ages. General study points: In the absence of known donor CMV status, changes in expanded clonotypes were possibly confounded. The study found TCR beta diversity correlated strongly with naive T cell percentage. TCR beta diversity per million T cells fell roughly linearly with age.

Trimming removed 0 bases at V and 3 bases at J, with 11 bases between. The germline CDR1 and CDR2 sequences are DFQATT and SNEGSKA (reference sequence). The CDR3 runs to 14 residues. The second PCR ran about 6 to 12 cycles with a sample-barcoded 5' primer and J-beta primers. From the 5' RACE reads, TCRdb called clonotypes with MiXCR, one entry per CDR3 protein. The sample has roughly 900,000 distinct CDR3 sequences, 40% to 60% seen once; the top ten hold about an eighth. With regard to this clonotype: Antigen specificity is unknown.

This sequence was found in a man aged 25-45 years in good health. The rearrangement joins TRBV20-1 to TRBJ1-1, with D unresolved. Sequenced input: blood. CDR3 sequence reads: CSARDARYYTEAFF. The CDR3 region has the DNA TGCAGTGCTAGAGATGCCCGATACTACACTGAAGCTTTCTTT.